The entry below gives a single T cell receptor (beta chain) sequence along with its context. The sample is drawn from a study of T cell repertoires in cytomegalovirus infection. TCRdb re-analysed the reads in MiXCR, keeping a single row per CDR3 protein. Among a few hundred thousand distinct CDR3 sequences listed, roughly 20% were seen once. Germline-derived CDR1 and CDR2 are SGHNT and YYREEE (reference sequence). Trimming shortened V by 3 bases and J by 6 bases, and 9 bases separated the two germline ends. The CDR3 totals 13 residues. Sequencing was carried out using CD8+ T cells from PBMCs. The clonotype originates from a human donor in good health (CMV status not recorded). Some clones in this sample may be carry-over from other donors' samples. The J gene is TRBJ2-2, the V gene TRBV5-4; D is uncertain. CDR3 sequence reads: CASSYLDAGELFF. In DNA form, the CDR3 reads TGTGCCAGCAGCTACCTAGATGCCGGGGAGCTGTTTTTT.